This T cell receptor (beta chain) was profiled in a study of T cell responses to AZD1222 COVID-19 vaccine. The data were produced by immunoSEQ multiplex PCR, yet TCRdb's version contains in-frame clones alone and is incomplete. The sample carries some 120,000 clones, about nine tenths recorded once. Germline CDR1 reads LNHDA; CDR2 reads SQIVND (reference sequence). The CDR3 is 15 residues long. V gave up 8 bases and J gave up 1 base; unmatched junction bases: 10. This TCR was sampled from an adult in good health. Sequenced here: peripheral blood, sampled on day 0 of AZD1222 vaccination. This sequence joins TRBV19 and TRBJ2-7; 8 bases map to TRBD2. Here the CDR3 reads CASQKLAGPSYEQYF. CDR3 nucleotide sequence: TGTGCCAGTCAAAAGCTAGCGGGCCCATCCTACGAGCAGTACTTC. Variable domain in full (rest from reference TRBV19 and TRBJ2-7): DGGITQSPKYLFRKEGQNVTLSCEQNLNHDAMYWYRQDPGQGLRLIYYSQIVNDFQKGDIAEGYSVSREKKESFPLTVTSAQKNPTAFYLCASQKLAGPSYEQYFGPGTRLTVT.